The next 18 T cell receptor beta chains were all read from a single sample in a study of technical replicates of blood from a few donors. Libraries were prepared by immunoSEQ multiplex PCR; TCRdb keeps only in-frame clonotypes and omits some of them. The table records about 100,000 clones, 90% to 97% of them present only once. The sample comprised T cells isolated from PBMCs. The receptors were gathered from a human donor in good health.

This clone is a singleton in its sample. The chain recombines TRBV7-9 with TRBJ2-5; D ambiguous. V lost 1 base, J lost 1 base, and 4 bases lay in between. In germline, CDR1 is SEHNR, CDR2 FQNEAQ (reference sequence). This CDR3 is built from 13 residues. The CDR3 nucleotides read TGTGCCAGCAGCTTAGTAGTCCAAGAGACCCAGTACTTC. Translated, it gives CASSLVVQETQYF.

CDR3 coding DNA: TGTGCCAGTAGGGGACAGGGGGCCTACGAGCAGTACTTC. It specifies CASRGQGAYEQYF. The chain joins TRBV28 to TRBJ2-7; 11 bases match TRBD1. Germline trimming cut 9 bases from V and 2 bases from J; bases unmatched to any gene: 3. Germline V gene sequence: CDR1 MDHEN, CDR2 SYDVKM. The CDR3 has 13 amino acids.

The J gene is TRBJ1-2, the V gene TRBV7-9, with TRBD1 as a possible D gene (5 bases). Per germline, CDR1 SEHNR and CDR2 FQNEAQ (reference sequence). Trimming took 5 bases from V and 1 from J, leaving 17 bases between them. The CDR3 consists of 16 residues. CDR3 coding DNA: TGTGCCAGCAGCCACGGGGGGACGGTTTTTAACTATGGCTACACCTTC. Its translation: CASSHGGTVFNYGYTF.

J is TRBJ2-2 and V is TRBV5-1; no clear D. Trimming removed 4 bases at V and 4 bases at J, with 17 bases between. The CDR3 has 16 residues. Germline-derived CDR1 and CDR2 are SGHRS and YFSETQ. In DNA form, the CDR3 reads TGCGCCAGCAGCCTTATCTCGGGTCGTGGCACCGGGGAGCTGTTTTTT. This translates into CASSLISGRGTGELFF.

This rearrangement joins TRBV14 to TRBJ2-3; perhaps TRBD1 as D (5 bases). Germline V gene data show CDR1 as SGHDN and CDR2 as FVKESK. Trimming pared 4 bases from V and 2 bases from J, leaving 19 bases between. This CDR3 is 17 amino acids long. CDR3 sequence (DNA): TGTGCCAGCAGCCCCGGCAGGGCCCTACTCTTCACAGATACGCAGTATTTT. Amino acids: CASSPGRALLFTDTQYF. Full variable domain (rest looked up from reference TRBV14 and TRBJ2-3): EAGVTQFPSHSVIEKGQTVTLRCDPISGHDNLYWYRRVMGKEIKFLLHFVKESKQDESGMPNNRFLAERTGGTYSTLKVQPAELEDSGVYFCASSPGRALLFTDTQYFGPGTRLTVL.

The V gene is TRBV21-1, the J gene TRBJ1-3. TRBV21-1 is designated a pseudogene. The CDR3 loop spans 16 amino acids. The CDR3 bases are TGTGCCAGCAGCAAATGGCCCAGGGGAGGGGGAAACACCATATATTTT. This translates into CASSKWPRGGGNTIYF.

CDR3 nucleotides: TGTGCCAGCAGCCCCCTCGCAGCGGGGGTACAAGAGACCCAGTACTTC. As protein: CASSPLAAGVQETQYF. The rearrangement joins TRBV5-4 to TRBJ2-5; 8 bases are a match to TRBD2. Germline V gives CDR1 SGHNT, CDR2 YYREEE (reference sequence). Germline trimming cut 4 bases from V and 2 bases from J; bases unmatched to any gene: 10. The length of the CDR3 is 16 residues.

The rearrangement joins TRBV2 to TRBJ2-5; 9 bases match TRBD1. Unmatched junction bases numbered 6, after V lost 3 bases and J lost 4 bases. Germline lookup yields CDR1 SNHLY and CDR2 FYNNEI. This CDR3 comprises 15 residues. CDR3 sequence (DNA): TGTGCCAGCAGTGAGACGGGACAGGGCGCAGAGACCCAGTACTTC. Its translation is CASSETGQGAETQYF.

The V and J genes are TRBV6-6 and TRBJ2-7, with 7 positions matching TRBD2. Germline CDR1 MNHNY, CDR2 SVGAGI (reference sequence). This CDR3 comprises 14 residues. Trimming at V came to 5 bases and at J to 4 bases, leaving 8 bases not matched to a gene. The CDR3 DNA follows: TGTGCCAGCAGTCCCAGCGGGGAACCATACGAGCAGTACTTC. Protein: CASSPSGEPYEQYF.

The genes are TRBV7-3 and TRBJ2-3; possible D gene TRBD2, 7 bases. The V end was cut by 4 bases, the J end by 4 bases, with 15 bases between. In germline, CDR1 is SGHTA, CDR2 FQGTGA. The CDR3 runs to 15 residues. This chain's CDR3 is CASSYSGGRADTQYF. The CDR3 nucleotides read TGTGCCAGCAGCTACTCGGGGGGCAGAGCAGATACGCAGTATTTT.

The chain uses TRBV6-5 and TRBJ2-7, with D tentatively TRBD2 (6 bases). Germline V gives CDR1 MNHEY, CDR2 SVGAGI. The ends were cut back, 0 bases at V and 6 bases at J, with 12 bases in the middle. This CDR3 has 14 amino acids. The CDR3 bases are TGTGCCAGCAGTTACTCTCGCGGGACTGGCGAGCAGTACTTC. Amino acid sequence: CASSYSRGTGEQYF.

J is TRBJ1-1 and V is TRBV30; D is perhaps TRBD1 (5 bases). This CDR3 comprises 13 residues. Germline V CDR1 and CDR2: GTSNPN, SVGIG (reference sequence). V was shortened by 7 bases and J by 1 base, with 13 bases between the two germline ends. Here the CDR3 reads CASTGLQNTEAFF. CDR3 nucleotides: TGTGCCTCCACGGGACTCCAGAACACTGAAGCTTTCTTT.

This rearrangement joins TRBV29-1 to TRBJ2-3, with a weak D call TRBD1 (6 bases). Trimming left V 5 bases short and J 2 bases short, with 8 bases between. CDR3 length: 12 amino acids. CDR1 and CDR2 from the germline V gene are SQVTM and ANQGSEA. The DNA for the CDR3 is TGCAGCGTTAGGGACAACACAGATACGCAGTATTTT. This sequence encodes CSVRDNTDTQYF.

V usage is TRBV6-1 and J usage is TRBJ2-7; 8 bases line up with TRBD2. In germline, CDR1 is MNHNS, CDR2 SASEGT. The CDR3 length is 14 residues. V dropped 0 bases and J dropped 3; count of bases not matched to a gene: 1. CDR3 nucleotide sequence: TGTGCCAGCAGTGAAGCGACTAGCGTCTACGAGCAGTACTTC. It specifies CASSEATSVYEQYF.

The rearrangement links TRBV6-5 to TRBJ1-1, with TRBD1 matching 7 bases. The CDR3 has 15 residues. V lost 6 bases to trimming and J lost 5 bases; unmatched junction nucleotides: 12. Per the germline V gene, CDR1 is MNHEY and CDR2 is SVGAGI. CDR3 sequence: CASRHEGQLGTEAFF. As DNA, the CDR3 is TGTGCCAGCAGACACGAGGGACAGTTGGGTACTGAAGCTTTCTTT.

This chain joins TRBV9 and TRBJ2-3, with a tentative D call TRBD2 (6 bases). Trimming pared 0 bases from V and 8 bases from J, leaving 10 bases between. From germline, CDR1 is SGDLS and CDR2 YYNGEE. The CDR3 is 13 residues long. The CDR3 spells CASSVVSGGTQYF. DNA of the CDR3: TGTGCCAGCAGCGTAGTTAGCGGAGGTACGCAGTATTTT.

The chain joins TRBV27 to TRBJ2-3; 12 nucleotides agree with TRBD2. The V segment lost 5 bases and the J segment 3 bases; nucleotides outside the gene matches: 3. Germline V gene lookup returns CDR1 MNHEY and CDR2 SMNVEV (reference sequence). This CDR3 is built from 15 residues. The CDR3 DNA sequence: TGTGCCAGCAGTACAGGACTAGCGGGGACAGATACGCAGTATTTT. Protein sequence: CASSTGLAGTDTQYF.

This rearrangement joins TRBV19 to TRBJ1-1; D remains unclear. V was shortened by 7 bases and J by 0 bases, with 12 bases between the two germline ends. This CDR3 contains 14 residues. CDR1 is LNHDA, CDR2 SQIVND, per germline (reference sequence). The CDR3 is CASISGMMNTEAFF. The CDR3 DNA reads as TGTGCCAGTATAAGCGGGATGATGAACACTGAAGCTTTCTTT. Full variable domain (outside the CDR3, taken from reference TRBV19 and TRBJ1-1): DGGITQSPKYLFRKEGQNVTLSCEQNLNHDAMYWYRQDPGQGLRLIYYSQIVNDFQKGDIAEGYSVSREKKESFPLTVTSAQKNPTAFYLCASISGMMNTEAFFGQGTRLTVV.